This TCR beta chain derives from a study of vaccination and CD4 T cells after COVID-19. As to treatment: roughly 10-day PBMC culture with coronavirus spike peptide pools or control peptides (ViraFEST assay). Cultured CD4+ T-cell DNA underwent Oncomine TCR Beta short-read sequencing. TCRdb re-called the PCR reads through MiXCR, storing one row per CDR3 protein. The data contain about 18,000 distinct CDR3 sequences, around 70% of them seen just once; the ten biggest clones take up approximately 16%. As concerns this clonotype: The antigen is not known.

The V gene's germline CDR1 is LNHDA and CDR2 SQIVND (reference sequence). The trim removed 5 bases at V and 1 base at J, leaving 5 bases unmatched. The CDR3 sequence is 14 residues long. The receptor comes from a human donor who had recovered from COVID-19. Specimen: CD4+ T cells from blood, cultured in vitro. The chain joins TRBV19 to TRBJ2-7; TRBD1 matches 7 bases. The CDR3 DNA reads TGTGCCAGTAGTCGGGACAGAAGTTCCTACGAGCAGTACTTC. This sequence encodes CASSRDRSSYEQYF.